These 3 T cell receptor beta chains were sequenced from one sample in a study of blood T cell repertoires in COVID-19. The method was immunoSEQ multiplex PCR; TCRdb's version includes in-frame clones alone and lacks a portion of them. The data show fewer than 350,000 clones, with about 90% seen just once and around 7.8% held by the top ten. Sequencing was done on a sample of peripheral blood. These receptors originate from a woman between 50 and 59 years old who had recovered from COVID-19.

This sequence joins TRBV4-3 and TRBJ2-1, with 8 bases lining up with TRBD2. CDR3 length: 15 residues. Germline V gene data show CDR1 as LGHNA and CDR2 as YSLEER. With V trimmed by 0 bases and J by 9 bases, 7 bases remained unmatched. In DNA form, the CDR3 reads TGCGCCAGCAGCCAAGATACCGGGGGGGGCCGTGAGCAGTTCTTC. Its translation is CASSQDTGGGREQFF.

This clone has just one count. The chain employs TRBV19 and TRBJ1-4; 9 bases line up with TRBD1. Germline CDR1 reads LNHDA; CDR2 reads SQIVND (reference sequence). The CDR3 contains 14 residues. With 7 bases clipped from V and 6 bases from J, the junction kept 6 bases outside the gene matches. As DNA, the CDR3 is TGTGCCAGTACGCGGGACAGGGAGGATGAAAAACTGTTTTTT. It codes for CASTRDREDEKLFF.

This chain uses TRBV6-5 with TRBJ2-7, with D possibly TRBD2 on 5 matching bases. The CDR3 is made up of 15 amino acids. Between the trimmed V and J ends, which lost 7 bases and 1 base, there was a span of 17 bases. CDR1 is MNHEY, CDR2 SVGAGI, per germline. DNA for the CDR3: TGTGCCAGCAACACGGACTGGGCGCGGTCCTACGAGCAGTACTTC. Its translation is CASNTDWARSYEQYF.